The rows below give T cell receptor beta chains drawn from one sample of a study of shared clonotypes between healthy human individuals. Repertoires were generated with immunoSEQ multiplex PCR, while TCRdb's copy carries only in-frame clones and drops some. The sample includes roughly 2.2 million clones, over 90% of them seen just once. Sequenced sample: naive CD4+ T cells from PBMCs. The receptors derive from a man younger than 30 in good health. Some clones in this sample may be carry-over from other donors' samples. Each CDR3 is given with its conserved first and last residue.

CASSPRTWGSGNTIYF	TRBV7-8	TRBJ1-3
CASSQVQQGGETQYF	TRBV4-1	TRBJ2-5
CASSIRTAQNIQYF	TRBV2	TRBJ2-4
CASSYDSGNGYEQYF	TRBV6-5	TRBJ2-7
CASSRGLLGNTEAFF	TRBV6-5	TRBJ1-1
CASSSQVNTEAFF	TRBV7-3	TRBJ1-1
CASSLPDRGRNNEQFF	TRBV4-2	TRBJ2-1
CAWSVRGNTIYF	TRBV30	TRBJ1-3
CASRAGQGAGEQYF	TRBV6-1	TRBJ2-7
CASSLDPTGELFF	TRBV5-1	TRBJ2-2
CASSRGDRATYEQYF	TRBV28	TRBJ2-7
CASGPTSGSHYNEQFF	TRBV4-2	TRBJ2-1
CASSLFGGQDTQYF	TRBV7-9	TRBJ2-3
CASSVRGTGGYEQYF	TRBV9	TRBJ2-7
CASSLFGTSNTGELFF	TRBV28	TRBJ2-2
CASSQFRGPNEQYF	TRBV14	TRBJ2-7
CATSREPGTTVGDTEAFF	TRBV15	TRBJ1-1
CASSLGTSGRVAYF	TRBV28	TRBJ2-7
CASSLLEGAGGLTDTQYF	TRBV5-1	TRBJ2-3
CASSLGRTGELFF	TRBV7-2	TRBJ2-2
CASSGLGRGYYNEQFF	TRBV6-6	TRBJ2-1
CASSSGRSTEAFF	TRBV5-4	TRBJ1-1
CASSSLTGTDTQYF	TRBV5-1	TRBJ2-3
CASSGGRERPQHF	TRBV27	TRBJ1-5
CASKLMGGDTQYF	TRBV7-9	TRBJ2-3
CASSPVSGANVLTF	TRBV6-5	TRBJ2-6
CASSLEAGVTEAFF	TRBV28	TRBJ1-1
CASSEAPNRNYGYTF	TRBV6-1	TRBJ1-2
CASSPGTNNEQFF	TRBV18	TRBJ2-1
CATSRGDRGLNTEAFF	TRBV15	TRBJ1-1
CASTLEYRDSYGYTF	TRBV5-5	TRBJ1-2
CASSTGFPRSGNTIYF	TRBV5-4	TRBJ1-3
CASSLRMAGLRGKNIQYF	TRBV28	TRBJ2-4
CASSFPQPSPQHF	TRBV28	TRBJ1-5
CASSSGPESSYEQYF	TRBV6-5	TRBJ2-7
CASSPHPGQGAKEQYF	TRBV5-4	TRBJ2-7
CASSLGSGPRGETQYF	TRBV11-1	TRBJ2-5